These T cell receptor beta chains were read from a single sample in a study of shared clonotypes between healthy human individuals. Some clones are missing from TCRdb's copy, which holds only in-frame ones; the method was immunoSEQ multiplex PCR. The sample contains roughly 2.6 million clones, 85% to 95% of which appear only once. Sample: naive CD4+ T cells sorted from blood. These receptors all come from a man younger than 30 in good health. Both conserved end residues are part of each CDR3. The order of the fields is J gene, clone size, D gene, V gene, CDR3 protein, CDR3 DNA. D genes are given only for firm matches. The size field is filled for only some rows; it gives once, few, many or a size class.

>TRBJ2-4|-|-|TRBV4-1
CASSQPGGITKNIQYF
TGCGCCAGCAGCCAACCCGGGGGAATAACCAAAAACATTCAGTACTTC
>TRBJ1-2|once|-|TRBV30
CAWSAPRGGGWVYGYTF
TGTGCCTGGAGTGCTCCCCGAGGGGGGGGCTGGGTCTATGGCTACACCTTC
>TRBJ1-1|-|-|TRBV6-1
CASSEKGQGGMNTEAFF
TGTGCCAGCAGTGAAAAGGGGCAGGGTGGGATGAACACTGAAGCTTTCTTT
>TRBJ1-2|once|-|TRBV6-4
CASSPIPQGYGYTF
TGTGCCAGCAGCCCGATCCCACAGGGCTATGGCTACACCTTC
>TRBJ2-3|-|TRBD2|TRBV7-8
CASSPTSGSTDTQYF
TGTGCCAGCAGCCCCACTAGCGGCTCCACAGATACGCAGTATTTT
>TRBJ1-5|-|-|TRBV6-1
CASRLAGNQPQHF
TGTGCCAGCAGACTCGCAGGGAATCAGCCCCAGCATTTT
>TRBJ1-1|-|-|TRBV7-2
CASSLDGDLNTEAFF
TGTGCCAGCAGCTTAGATGGGGATTTGAACACTGAAGCTTTCTTT
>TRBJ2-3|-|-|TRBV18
CASSPLLTDTQYF
TGTGCCAGCTCACCGCTTCTCACAGATACGCAGTATTTT
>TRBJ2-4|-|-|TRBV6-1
CASSGRLAKNIQYF
TGTGCCAGCAGCGGACGGCTAGCCAAAAACATTCAGTACTTC
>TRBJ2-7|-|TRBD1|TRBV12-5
CASGSGQGVYEQYF
TGTGCTAGTGGTTCGGGACAGGGGGTTTACGAGCAGTACTTC
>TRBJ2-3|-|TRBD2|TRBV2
CASSYLAGGTDTQYF
TGTGCCAGCAGTTACCTAGCGGGGGGGACAGATACGCAGTATTTT
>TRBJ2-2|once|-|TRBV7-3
CASSVGTGELFF
TGTGCCAGCAGCGTGGGGACCGGGGAGCTGTTTTTT
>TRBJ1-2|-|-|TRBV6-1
CASSEASSPYGYTF
TGTGCCAGCAGTGAAGCATCCAGCCCCTATGGCTACACCTTC
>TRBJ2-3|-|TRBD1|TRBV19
CASSTGQAPGTDTQYF
TGTGCCAGTAGTACCGGACAGGCGCCAGGCACAGATACGCAGTATTTT
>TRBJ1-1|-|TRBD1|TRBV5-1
CASSMGGTGGDLNTEAFF
TGCGCCAGCAGCATGGGAGGGACAGGGGGCGATTTGAACACTGAAGCTTTCTTT
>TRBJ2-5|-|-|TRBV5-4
CASRKGGSGWEETQYF
TGTGCCAGCAGAAAGGGGGGTAGCGGGTGGGAAGAGACCCAGTACTTC
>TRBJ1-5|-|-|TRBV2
CASSNFLQGVYQPQHF
TGTGCCAGCAGTAACTTTCTACAGGGCGTCTATCAGCCCCAGCATTTT
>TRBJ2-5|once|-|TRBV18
CASSPRGTQYF
TGTGCCAGCTCGCCCAGGGGGACCCAGTACTTC
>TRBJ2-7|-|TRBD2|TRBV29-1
CSVEVGREGSYEQYF
TGCAGCGTTGAAGTAGGACGGGAGGGGTCCTACGAGCAGTACTTC
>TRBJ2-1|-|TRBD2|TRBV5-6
CASSPNPTLLAEQFF
TGTGCCAGCAGCCCGAACCCTACATTACTAGCGGAGCAGTTCTTC
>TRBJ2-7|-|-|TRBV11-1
CASSPAGNPYEQYF
TGTGCCAGCAGCCCGGCGGGGAACCCCTACGAGCAGTACTTC
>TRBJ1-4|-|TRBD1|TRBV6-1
CASSTGVNEKLFF
TGTGCCAGCAGTACAGGGGTAAATGAAAAACTGTTTTTT
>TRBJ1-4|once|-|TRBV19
CASERMGFGEKLFF
TGTGCCAGTGAGAGGATGGGATTTGGGGAAAAACTGTTTTTT
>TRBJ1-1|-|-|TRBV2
CASRWGQNTEAFF
TGTGCCAGCAGGTGGGGACAGAACACTGAAGCTTTCTTT
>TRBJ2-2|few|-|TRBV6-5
CASSYSTSGLGELFF
TGTGCCAGCAGTTACTCGACCTCGGGCCTCGGGGAGCTGTTTTTT
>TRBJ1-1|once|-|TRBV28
CASSLWTSGWDTEAFF
TGTGCCAGCAGTTTATGGACGTCGGGGTGGGACACTGAAGCTTTCTTT
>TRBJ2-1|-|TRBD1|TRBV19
CASSRTGGNEQFF
TGTGCCAGTAGTAGGACAGGGGGCAATGAGCAGTTCTTC
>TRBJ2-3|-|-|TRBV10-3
CAISAAGEWDTDTQYF
TGTGCCATCAGTGCAGCAGGGGAGTGGGACACAGATACGCAGTATTTT
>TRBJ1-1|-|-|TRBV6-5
CASSRANTEAFF
TGTGCCAGCAGTCGCGCGAACACTGAAGCTTTCTTT
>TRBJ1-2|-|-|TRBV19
CASSPGRYGYTF
TGTGCCAGTAGTCCGGGACGCTATGGCTACACCTTC
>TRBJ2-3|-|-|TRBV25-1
CASSATTGYTDTQYF
TGTGCCAGCAGTGCGACCACTGGGTACACAGATACGCAGTATTTT
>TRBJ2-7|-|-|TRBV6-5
CASSYRDQSYEQYF
TGTGCCAGCAGTTATCGGGACCAGTCCTACGAGCAGTACTTC
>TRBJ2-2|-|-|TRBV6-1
CASSEVQGRAGELFF
TGTGCCAGCAGTGAAGTACAGGGGAGGGCCGGGGAGCTGTTTTTT
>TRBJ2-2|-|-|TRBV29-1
CSVRPFVPTGELFF
TGCAGCGTCCGCCCGTTTGTCCCCACCGGGGAGCTGTTTTTT
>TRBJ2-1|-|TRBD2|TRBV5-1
CASSLPSGGALDEQFF
TGCGCCAGCAGCCTCCCTAGCGGGGGGGCCCTTGATGAGCAGTTCTTC